The T cell receptor beta chain under discussion was sequenced for a study of regulatory T cells in long-lasting Graves disease. General observations from the study: Newly diagnosed disease favored TRBV20-1 and TRBJ2-1 over persistent disease.

This clonotype was detected only a few times. Its antigen is not identified. The CDR3 consists of 19 residues. V gave up 5 bases and J gave up 0 bases; unmatched junction bases: 12. CDR1 is SGHTA, CDR2 FQGNSA, per germline. In building TCR beta libraries, iRepertoire HTBI primers were used together with Arm-PCR of CDR3 regions. A single record per CDR3 protein comes from TCRdb applying MiXCR to the multiplex PCR reads. The table shows about 450,000 distinct CDR3 sequences, with about 16% occurring only once. Time point here: newly diagnosed GD, antithyroid drugs for less than 3 months. PBMC-derived RNA was used for the TCR library. Criteria from the American Thyroid Association guidelines were applied to diagnose Graves' disease. This sample also belongs to another study, concerning T cells in Graves' hyperthyroidism and ophthalmopathy.

This clonotype was sampled from a woman aged 25 to 39 with Graves disease. Sample: peripheral blood mononuclear cells (PBMCs), taken at new diagnosis, from a patient treated with antithyroid drugs. This chain connects TRBV7-2 to TRBJ2-6; 8 bases agree with TRBD1. As DNA, the CDR3 is TGTGCCAGCAGCCACAGGGGGGCCAAAGGAGACTCTGGGGCCAACGTCCTGACTTTC. It yields the protein CASSHRGAKGDSGANVLTF.